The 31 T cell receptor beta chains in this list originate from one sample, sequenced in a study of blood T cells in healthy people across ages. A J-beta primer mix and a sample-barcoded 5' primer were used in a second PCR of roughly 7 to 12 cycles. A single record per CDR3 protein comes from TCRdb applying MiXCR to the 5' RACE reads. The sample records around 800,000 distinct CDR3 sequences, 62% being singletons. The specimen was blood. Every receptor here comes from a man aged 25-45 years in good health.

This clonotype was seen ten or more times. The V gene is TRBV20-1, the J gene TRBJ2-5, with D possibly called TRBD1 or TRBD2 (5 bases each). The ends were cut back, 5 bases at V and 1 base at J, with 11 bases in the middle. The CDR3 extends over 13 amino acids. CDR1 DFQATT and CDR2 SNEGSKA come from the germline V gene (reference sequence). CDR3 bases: TGCAGTGCTGGGGGACCGGGCCAAGAGACCCAGTACTTC. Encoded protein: CSAGGPGQETQYF.

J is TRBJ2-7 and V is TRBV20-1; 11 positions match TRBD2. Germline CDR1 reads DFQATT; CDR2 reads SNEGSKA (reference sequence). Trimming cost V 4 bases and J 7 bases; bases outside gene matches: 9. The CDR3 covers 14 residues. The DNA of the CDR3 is TGCAGTGCTAACCTACCTAGCGGGGGGTTGGAGCAGTACTTC. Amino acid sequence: CSANLPSGGLEQYF.

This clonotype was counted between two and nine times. The chain's CDR3 is CASSTGSQETQYF. The CDR3 DNA reads TGTGCCAGCAGCACCGGGTCACAAGAGACCCAGTACTTC. The gene calls are TRBV6-2 or TRBV6-3 and TRBJ2-5, with unresolved D. V lost 6 bases and J lost 2, with 10 bases in between. The germline CDR1 and CDR2 sequences are MNHEY and SVGEGT. The CDR3 runs 13 residues.

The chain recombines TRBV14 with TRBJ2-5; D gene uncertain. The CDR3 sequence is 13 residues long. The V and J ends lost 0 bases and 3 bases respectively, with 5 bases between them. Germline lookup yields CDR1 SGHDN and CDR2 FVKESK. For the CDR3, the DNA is TGTGCCAGCAGCCAAGAGTTAAAAGAGACCCAGTACTTC. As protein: CASSQELKETQYF.

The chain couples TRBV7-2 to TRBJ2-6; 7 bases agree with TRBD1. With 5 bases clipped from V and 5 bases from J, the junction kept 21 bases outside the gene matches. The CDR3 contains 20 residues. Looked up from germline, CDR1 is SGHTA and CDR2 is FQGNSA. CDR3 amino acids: CASSRDRAVRERSRANVLTF. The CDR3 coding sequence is TGTGCCAGCAGCCGGGACAGAGCCGTACGTGAGCGAAGCCGGGCCAACGTCCTGACTTTC.

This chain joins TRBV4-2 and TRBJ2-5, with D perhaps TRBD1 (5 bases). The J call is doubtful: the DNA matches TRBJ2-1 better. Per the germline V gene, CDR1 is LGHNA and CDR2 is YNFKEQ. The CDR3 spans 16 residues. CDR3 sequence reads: CASSHEPPGYQETQFF. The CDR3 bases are TGTGCCAGCAGCCACGAACCTCCAGGGTACCAAGAGACCCAGTTCTTC.

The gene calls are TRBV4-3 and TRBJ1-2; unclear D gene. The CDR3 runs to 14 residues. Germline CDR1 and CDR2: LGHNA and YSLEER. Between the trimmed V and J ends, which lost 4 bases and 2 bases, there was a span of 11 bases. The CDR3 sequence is CASSLQEKNYGYTF. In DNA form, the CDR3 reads TGCGCCAGCAGCCTGCAGGAGAAGAACTATGGCTACACCTTC.

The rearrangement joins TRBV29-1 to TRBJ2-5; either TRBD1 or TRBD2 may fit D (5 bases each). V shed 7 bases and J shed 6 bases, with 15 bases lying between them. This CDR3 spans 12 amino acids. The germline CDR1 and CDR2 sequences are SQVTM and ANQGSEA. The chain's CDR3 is CSGMGDIQTQYF. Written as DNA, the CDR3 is TGCAGCGGCATGGGGGATATACAGACCCAGTACTTC.

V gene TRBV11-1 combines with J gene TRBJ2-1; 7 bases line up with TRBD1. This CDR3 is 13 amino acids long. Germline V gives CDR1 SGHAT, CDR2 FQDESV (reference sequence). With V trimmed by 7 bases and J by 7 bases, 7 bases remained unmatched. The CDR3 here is CASTWDSPNEQFF. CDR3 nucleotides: TGTGCCAGCACCTGGGACAGCCCTAATGAGCAGTTCTTC.

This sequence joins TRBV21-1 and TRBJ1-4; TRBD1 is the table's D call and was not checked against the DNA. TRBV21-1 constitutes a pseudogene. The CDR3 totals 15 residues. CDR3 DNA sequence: TGTGCCAGCATATGCAGGGTCCCAACTAATGAAAAACTGTTTTTT. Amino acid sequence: CASICRVPTNEKLFF.

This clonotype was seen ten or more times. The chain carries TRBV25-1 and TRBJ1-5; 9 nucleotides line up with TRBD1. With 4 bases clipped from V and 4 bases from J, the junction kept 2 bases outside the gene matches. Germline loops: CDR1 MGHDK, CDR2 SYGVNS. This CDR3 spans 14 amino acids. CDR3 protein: CASSADRGNQPQHF. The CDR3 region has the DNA TGTGCCAGCAGTGCTGACAGGGGGAATCAGCCCCAGCATTTT.

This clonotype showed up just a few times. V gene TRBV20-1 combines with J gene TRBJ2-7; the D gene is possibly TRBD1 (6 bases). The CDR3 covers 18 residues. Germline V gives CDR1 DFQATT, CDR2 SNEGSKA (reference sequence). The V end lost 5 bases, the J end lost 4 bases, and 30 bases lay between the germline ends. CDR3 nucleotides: TGCAGTGCTCGAAATCGCTGGGGAATGACAGGTGTAGATTACGAGCAGTACTTC. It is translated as CSARNRWGMTGVDYEQYF.

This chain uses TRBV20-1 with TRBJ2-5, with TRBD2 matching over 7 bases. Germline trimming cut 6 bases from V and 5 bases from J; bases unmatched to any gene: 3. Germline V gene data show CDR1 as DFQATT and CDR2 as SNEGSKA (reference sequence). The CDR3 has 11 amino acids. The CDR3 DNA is TGCAGTGCGCGGGGGACGGAGACCCAGTACTTC. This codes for CSARGTETQYF.

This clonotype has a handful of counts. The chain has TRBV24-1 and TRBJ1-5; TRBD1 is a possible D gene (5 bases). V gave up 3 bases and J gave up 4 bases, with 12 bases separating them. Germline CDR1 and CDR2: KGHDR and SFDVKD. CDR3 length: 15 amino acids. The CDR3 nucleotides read TGTGCCACCAGTGATGGCCAGGGTGGTAATCAGCCCCAGCATTTT. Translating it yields CATSDGQGGNQPQHF.

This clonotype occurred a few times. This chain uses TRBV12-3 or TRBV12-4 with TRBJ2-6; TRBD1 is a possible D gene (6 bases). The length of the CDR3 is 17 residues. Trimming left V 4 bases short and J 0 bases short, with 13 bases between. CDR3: CASSSGQINSGANVLTF. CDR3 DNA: TGTGCCAGCAGTTCTGGACAGATAAACTCTGGGGCCAACGTCCTGACTTTC.

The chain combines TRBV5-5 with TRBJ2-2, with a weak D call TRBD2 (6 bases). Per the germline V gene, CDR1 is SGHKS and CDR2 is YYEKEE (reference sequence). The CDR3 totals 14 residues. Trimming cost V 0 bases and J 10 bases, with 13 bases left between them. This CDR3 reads CASSLAQAGLELFF. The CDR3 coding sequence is TGTGCCAGCAGCTTGGCGCAGGCGGGGTTGGAGCTGTTTTTT.

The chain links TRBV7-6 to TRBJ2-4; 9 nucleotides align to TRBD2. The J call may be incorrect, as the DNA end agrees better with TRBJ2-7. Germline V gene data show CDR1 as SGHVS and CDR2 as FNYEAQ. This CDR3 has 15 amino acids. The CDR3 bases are TGTGCCAGCAGCCCCGGAGCGGGGGGTATATACGAGCAGTACTTC. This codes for CASSPGAGGIYEQYF.

CDR3 sequence reads: CASSQGYSDHRSGDTQYF. DNA of the CDR3: TGCGCCAGCAGCCAAGGATATTCGGACCACCGATCGGGGGATACGCAGTATTTT. The chain links TRBV4-3 to TRBJ2-3; TRBD2 is a possible D gene (5 bases). Germline V gives CDR1 LGHNA, CDR2 YSLEER. Trimming took off 1 base at V and 6 bases at J, with 23 bases between the two ends. CDR3 length: 18 residues.

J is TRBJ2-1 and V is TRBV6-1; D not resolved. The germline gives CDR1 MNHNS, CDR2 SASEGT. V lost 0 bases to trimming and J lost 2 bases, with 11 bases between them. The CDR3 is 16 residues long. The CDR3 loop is CASSEALASPYNEQFF. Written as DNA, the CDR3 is TGTGCCAGCAGTGAAGCGCTGGCTTCCCCCTACAATGAGCAGTTCTTC.

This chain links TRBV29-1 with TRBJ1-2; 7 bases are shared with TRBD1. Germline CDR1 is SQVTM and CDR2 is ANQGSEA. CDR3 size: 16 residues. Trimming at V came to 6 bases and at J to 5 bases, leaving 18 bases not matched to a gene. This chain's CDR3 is CSVDYRGNFKGYGYTF. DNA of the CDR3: TGCAGCGTGGATTACAGGGGCAACTTCAAGGGATATGGCTACACCTTC. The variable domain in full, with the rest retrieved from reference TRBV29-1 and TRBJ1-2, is SAVISQKPSRDICQRGTSLTIQCQVDSQVTMMFWYRQQPGQSLTLIATANQGSEATYESGFVIDKFPISRPNLTFSTLTVSNMSPEDSSIYLCSVDYRGNFKGYGYTFGSGTRLTVV.

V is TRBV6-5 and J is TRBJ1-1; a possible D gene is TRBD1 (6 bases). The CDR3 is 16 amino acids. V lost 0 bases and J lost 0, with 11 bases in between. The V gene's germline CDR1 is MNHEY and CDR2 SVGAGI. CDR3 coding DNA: TGTGCCAGCAGTTACTCGCCAGGGGCCATGAACACTGAAGCTTTCTTT. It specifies CASSYSPGAMNTEAFF.

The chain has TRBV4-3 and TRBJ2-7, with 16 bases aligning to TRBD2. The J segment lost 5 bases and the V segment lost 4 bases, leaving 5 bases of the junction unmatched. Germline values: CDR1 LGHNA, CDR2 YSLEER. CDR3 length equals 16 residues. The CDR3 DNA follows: TGCGCCAGCAGCCTCGGGACTAGCGGGGGGGCCCACGAGCAGTACTTC. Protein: CASSLGTSGGAHEQYF.

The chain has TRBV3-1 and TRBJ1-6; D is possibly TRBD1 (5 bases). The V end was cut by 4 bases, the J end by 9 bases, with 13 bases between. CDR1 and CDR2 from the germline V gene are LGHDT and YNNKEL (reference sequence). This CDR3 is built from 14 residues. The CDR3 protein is CASSPGLGVSPLHF. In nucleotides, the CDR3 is TGTGCCAGCAGCCCGGGACTAGGGGTTTCACCCCTCCACTTT.

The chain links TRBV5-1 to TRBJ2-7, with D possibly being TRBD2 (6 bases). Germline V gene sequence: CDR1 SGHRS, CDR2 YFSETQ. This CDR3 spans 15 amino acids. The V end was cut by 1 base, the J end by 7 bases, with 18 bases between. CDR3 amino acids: CASSLNGAGWEEQYF. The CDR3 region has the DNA TGCGCCAGCAGCTTGAATGGCGCGGGATGGGAGGAGCAGTACTTC.

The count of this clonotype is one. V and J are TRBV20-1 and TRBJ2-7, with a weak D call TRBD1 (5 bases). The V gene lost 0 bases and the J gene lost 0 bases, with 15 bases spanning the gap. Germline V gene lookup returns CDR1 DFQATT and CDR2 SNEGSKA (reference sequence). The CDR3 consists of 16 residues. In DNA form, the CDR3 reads TGCAGTGCTAGAGACCCAGGGCACCCTAGCTCCTACGAGCAGTACTTC. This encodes CSARDPGHPSSYEQYF.

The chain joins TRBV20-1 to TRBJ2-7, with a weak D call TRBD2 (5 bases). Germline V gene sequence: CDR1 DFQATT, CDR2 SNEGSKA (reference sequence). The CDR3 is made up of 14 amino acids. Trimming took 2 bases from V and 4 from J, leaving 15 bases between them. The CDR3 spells CSARRGYGGYEQYF. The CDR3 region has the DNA TGCAGTGCTAGAAGAGGCTATGGAGGATACGAGCAGTACTTC.

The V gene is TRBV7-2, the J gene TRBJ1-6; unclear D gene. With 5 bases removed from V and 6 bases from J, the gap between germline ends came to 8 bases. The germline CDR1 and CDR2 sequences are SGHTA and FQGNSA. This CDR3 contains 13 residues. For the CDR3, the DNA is TGTGCCAGCAGCGTATTTTTTAATTCACCCCTCCACTTT. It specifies CASSVFFNSPLHF.

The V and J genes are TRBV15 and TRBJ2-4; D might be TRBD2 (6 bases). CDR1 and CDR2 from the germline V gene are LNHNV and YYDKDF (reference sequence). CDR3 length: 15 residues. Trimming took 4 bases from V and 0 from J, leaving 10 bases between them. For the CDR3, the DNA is TGTGCCACCAGCACCGGGGGACTAGCCAAAAACATTCAGTACTTC. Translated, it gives CATSTGGLAKNIQYF.

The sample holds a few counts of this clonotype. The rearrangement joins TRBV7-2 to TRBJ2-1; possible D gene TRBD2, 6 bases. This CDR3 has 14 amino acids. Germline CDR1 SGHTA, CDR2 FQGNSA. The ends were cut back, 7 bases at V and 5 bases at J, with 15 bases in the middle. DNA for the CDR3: TGTGCCAGCACGCGCGGGGTATCGAACAATGAGCAGTTCTTC. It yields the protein CASTRGVSNNEQFF.

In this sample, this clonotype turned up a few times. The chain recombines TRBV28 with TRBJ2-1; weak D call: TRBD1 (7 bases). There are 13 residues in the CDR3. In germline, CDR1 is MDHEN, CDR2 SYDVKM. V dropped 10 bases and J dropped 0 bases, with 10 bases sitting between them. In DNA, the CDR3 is TGTGCCACCCAGGGGGGCTCCTACAATGAGCAGTTCTTC. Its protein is CATQGGSYNEQFF.

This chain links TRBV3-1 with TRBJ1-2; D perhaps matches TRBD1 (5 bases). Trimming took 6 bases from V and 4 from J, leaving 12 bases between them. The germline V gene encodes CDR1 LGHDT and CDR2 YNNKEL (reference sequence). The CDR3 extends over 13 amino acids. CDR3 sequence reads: CASRSQGSYGYTF. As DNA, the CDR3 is TGTGCCAGCAGGTCCCAGGGATCCTATGGCTACACCTTC.